This section outlines one T cell receptor beta chain sequence together with its context. Its cognate antigen is unknown. This sample's TCRbeta library carried unique molecular identifier barcodes. TCRdb re-derived calls from the PCR reads in MiXCR, one entry per CDR3 protein. The sample has approximately 130,000 distinct CDR3 sequences, 9.5% to 10% seen once. This sample was included in a study of T-cell reconstitution after alpha-beta-depleted transplantation in children. General study points: Several hundred expanded graft clones reportedly supplied alpha-beta T cells about two months after transplant. T-cell counts and diversity at one year post-transplant came mainly from newly produced T cells. Where some patients showed high TCRbeta diversity at day 60, it came from recipient T cells and thymic progenitors that had survived.

V shed 3 bases, J shed 8 bases, and the junction held 24 bases outside the gene matches. The CDR3 has 18 residues. Germline CDR1 is DFQATT and CDR2 is SNEGSKA (reference sequence). This chain joins TRBV20-1 and TRBJ1-1; 7 bases fit TRBD1. Sequenced material: PBMCs, mostly from graft donor cells, taken 180 days after TCRalphabeta/CD19-depleted stem cell transplant. This TCR came from a girl in the first two years of life who had a stem cell transplant for combined immunodeficiency, so the T cells may come from the graft donor. This CDR3 is CSASSDPFGTVDFQEAFF. For the CDR3, the DNA is TGCAGTGCTAGTTCAGACCCTTTCGGGACAGTCGATTTTCAGGAAGCTTTCTTT.